Below are 3 T cell receptor beta chains sequenced from a single sample in a study of blood T cell repertoires in COVID-19 (dated by TCRdb to the early 2020s). Library preparation employed the immunoSEQ multiplex PCR assay. In its TCRdb copy, this immuneACCESS table keeps in-frame sequences only and misses some clones. Where compared with another copy, unresolved V genes explain less than half of these, and the others have no known cause. This sample comprises a few hundred thousand clones, around 80% of them detected only once. Roughly 1.1% of the sample belongs to the ten largest clones. The sample comprised peripheral blood. The receptors shown here come from a woman aged 45-65 years with acute or convalescent COVID-19.

The chain employs TRBV4-2 and TRBJ1-6; TRBD1 is a possible D gene (6 bases). The germline V and J ends were trimmed by 4 bases and 6 bases, with 16 bases remaining between them. Looked up from germline, CDR1 is LGHNA and CDR2 is YNFKEQ. CDR3 size: 16 residues. The CDR3, as DNA: TGTGCCAGCAGCCCGCAGTACAGGGCACTTAATTCACCCCTCCACTTT. Its translation is CASSPQYRALNSPLHF.

The chain uses TRBV10-3 and TRBJ2-3; D is ambiguous. The CDR3 covers 13 residues. CDR1 and CDR2 (germline): ENHRY, SYGVKD. The V and J ends lost 4 bases and 5 bases respectively, with 10 bases between them. The CDR3 reads CAISVAYRDTQYF. Here the CDR3 DNA reads TGTGCCATCAGTGTTGCCTACAGAGATACGCAGTATTTT.

This clone was observed once. CDR3 loop: CSATGDRDHEQYF. The CDR3 region has the DNA TGCAGCGCCACCGGGGACAGGGACCACGAGCAGTACTTC. The gene calls are TRBV29-1 and TRBJ2-7, with 9 bases identical to TRBD1. V lost 7 bases to trimming and J lost 5 bases; unmatched junction nucleotides: 9. The CDR3 runs 13 residues. CDR1 is SQVTM and CDR2 is ANQGSEA in the germline V gene.